This T cell receptor beta chain appears in the sequencing data of a study of regulatory T cells in long-lasting Graves disease (dated by TCRdb to the early 2020s). At the level of the whole study: Patients with newly diagnosed Graves' disease had been on antithyroid drugs for under 3 months. Peripheral blood TCR sequencing and RNA sequencing compared persistent Graves' disease patients with newly diagnosed Graves' disease patients. The study took place in China and was registered as a clinical trial. A total of around 35 samples underwent TCR sequencing: about 13 from persistent and about 20 from newly diagnosed Graves' disease patients.

The time point tag for this specimen amounts to: newly diagnosed GD, antithyroid drugs for less than 3 months. For both TCR sequencing and RNA sequencing, RNA was extracted from PBMCs using TRIzol. The diagnosis of Graves' disease was made according to American Thyroid Association guidelines. Patients for the study were recruited at an endocrinology department in Xi'an, China. Each patient gave around 9.2 milliliters of peripheral blood, collected in an EDTA anticoagulant tube. Ficoll Paque Plus density gradient separation was used to isolate PBMCs, and no further T cell sorting was done. An Agilent 2100 Bioanalyzer and agarose gel were used to check RNA quality, and a NanoDrop 2000 was used to measure RNA concentration. Between the V and J ends, shortened by 8 bases and 3 bases respectively, the junction contains 14 bases. The CDR3, cysteine through phenylalanine, is 14 amino acids long. Only the CDR3 region is kept as DNA, spanning 42 bases read in frame from base 1. Based on the germline V gene, the CDR1 and CDR2 sequences are SNHLY and FYNNEI.

This clonotype has ten or more counts. Its target antigen remains unknown. Base-call qualities are not available, and no considerably larger clone is one nucleotide away. Libraries were prepared through multiplex PCR. The sample was run on an Illumina HiSeq 4000. TCR beta libraries were built with iRepertoire HTBI primers and Arm-PCR amplification of CDR3 regions. PCR products were gel purified before sequencing. On the study's bioinformatics: Gene usage analysis of CDR3 amino acid clonotypes relied on the 55 to 80 TRBV and 15 or so TRBJ segments identified across samples. Filtered high-quality paired reads were merged into contigs using COPE and FqMerger. Contigs were aligned with BLAST to IMGT TRBV, TRBD and TRBJ reference genes, and CDR3 was defined per IMGT. Highly expanded clones were defined as clonotypes with a frequency above 0.1%. Shannon entropy served as the measure of repertoire diversity, while the Gini coefficient captured V-J evenness. Clonotypes shared by more than one individual were considered public. TCRdb itself trimmed the public reads at Q25 with fastp, ran MiXCR and retained productive beta chains. Rows merge per CDR3 protein into single entries with the most common DNA and genes. These V and J calls originate from TCRdb's pipeline instead of the authors' own analysis. The sample table records a few hundred thousand distinct CDR3 sequences; around 16% of these occur just once. Together, the top ten hold around 21% of the sample.

The full study reports these points: Only the TCR beta chain was sequenced and analyzed. More public clonotypes were shared among persistent patients (roughly 2,900) than among newly diagnosed patients (roughly 1,000). Only peripheral blood was studied, because thyroid tissue, the primary lesion, was inaccessible. Persistent disease showed preferential use of TRBV28, TRBJ1-2 and TRBJ2-5, whereas newly diagnosed disease favored TRBV20-1 and TRBJ2-1. Persistent Graves' disease patients showed lower TCR Shannon entropy and fewer highly expanded clones than newly diagnosed patients, suggesting clonal expansion. As a limitation, the authors acknowledged that the small sample size may reduce accuracy.

The same data also contributed to another study, on T cells in Graves' hyperthyroidism and ophthalmopathy. As described in the second report: Stable Graves' hyperthyroidism was defined as no progression to ophthalmopathy during 18 months of follow-up. The hyperthyroidism patients were between 18 and 65 years old and newly diagnosed, with a disease duration of less than 2 months. Patients with uncontrolled infections, other autoimmune diseases, pregnancy or lactation were excluded. Diagnoses were based on clinical symptoms, serum thyroxine and TRAb, thyroid ultrasound and orbital computed tomography. A first-round RT-PCR of the TCR CDR3 used the HTBI primer set with the Qiagen OneStep RT-PCR kit. Most expanded thyroid clonotypes (frequency above 0.001) were also detected in blood, a finding suggesting that blood repertoires may reflect thyroid immune responses. Ophthalmopathy was separated from stable hyperthyroidism by a 13 V-J signature model, with about 88% sensitivity and approximately 84% specificity obtained in cross-validation and 80%/75% obtained in testing. In validation, the model predicted progression to ophthalmopathy a median of roughly six months before onset, with approximately 68% sensitivity and about 72% specificity. A discovery cohort of about a hundred patients, approximately 45 with Graves' ophthalmopathy and 57 with stable Graves' hyperthyroidism, was used to find distinguishing TCR V-J signatures. Whether ophthalmopathy could be predicted prospectively was tested in an independent validation cohort made up of about 18 hyperthyroidism patients plus 17 patients who later progressed to ophthalmopathy. For training and testing, the 100 or so patients in the discovery cohort were randomly divided in a 7:3 ratio. The study also compared thyroid tissue and blood T-cell repertoires from about 6 Graves' hyperthyroidism patients. Following sampling, methimazole starting at 30 mg daily was given to hyperthyroidism patients, and high-dose intravenous methylprednisolone was given to ophthalmopathy patients. A second multiplex PCR round built the libraries, followed by size selection and purification. The libraries were sequenced on an Illumina HiSeq2000 using paired-end 100 bp reads. SOAPnuke was used to process the raw data, removing reads that contained adapters or uncalled bases, had a mean Phred below 15, or lacked an exact match to the constant primer or identifier. COPE v1.2.5 was used to merge the high-quality paired reads, and each unique nucleotide sequence was defined as a clonotype. MiTCR v1.1 was used to align clonotypes to the IMGT TRBV, TRBD and TRBJ reference segments. The analysis was restricted to V-J combinations with a frequency above 0.0001, which together covered 99% to 99.2% of the repertoires. A TCS score was defined as the ratio between F50 (clonal expansion) and ExV (chaos), using BLOSUM62-based TCRdist between CDR3 peptides within each V-J. Welch's t-statistics and random forest reduced some 510 V-J features to 10 to 15, which were used in a naive Bayes classifier (R e1071). Sample size was not statistically predetermined, and blinding of investigators to group allocation was not performed. The paper describes TCR Vbeta CDR3 sequencing of fewer than 150 peripheral blood samples, made up of about 41 ophthalmopathy patients, 70 to 80 hyperthyroidism patients and around 17 progressor patients.

The receptor was derived from a woman aged 18-30 years with Graves disease. Donor details come from another sample of the same person, matched by shared clones. The chain couples TRBV2 to TRBJ1-5; TRBD1 might be the D gene, on 5 matching bases. The sequencing used peripheral blood mononuclear cells (PBMCs), collected at new diagnosis, from a patient treated with antithyroid drugs. The DNA is as follows: TGTGCCAGCGAAAGAACAGGTACCAATCAGCCCCAGCATTTT. This yields the protein CASERTGTNQPQHF.